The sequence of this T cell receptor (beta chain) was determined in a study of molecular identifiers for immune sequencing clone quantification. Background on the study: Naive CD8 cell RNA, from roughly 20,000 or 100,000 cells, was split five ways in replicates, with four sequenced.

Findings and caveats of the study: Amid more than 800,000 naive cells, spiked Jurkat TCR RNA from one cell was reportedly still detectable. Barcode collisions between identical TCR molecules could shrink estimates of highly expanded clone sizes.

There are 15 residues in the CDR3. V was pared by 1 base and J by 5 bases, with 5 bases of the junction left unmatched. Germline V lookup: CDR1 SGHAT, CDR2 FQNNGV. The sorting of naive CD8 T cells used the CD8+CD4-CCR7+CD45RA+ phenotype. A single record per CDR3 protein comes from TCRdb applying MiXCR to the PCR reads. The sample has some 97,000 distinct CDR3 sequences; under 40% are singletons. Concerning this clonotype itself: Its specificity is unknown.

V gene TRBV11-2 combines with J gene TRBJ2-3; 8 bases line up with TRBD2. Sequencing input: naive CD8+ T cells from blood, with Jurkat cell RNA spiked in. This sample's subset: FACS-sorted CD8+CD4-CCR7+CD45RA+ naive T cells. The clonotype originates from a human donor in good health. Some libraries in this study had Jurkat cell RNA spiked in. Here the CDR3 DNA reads TGTGCCAGCAGCTTAGGTAGACTAGCGTTAGATACGCAGTATTTT. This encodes CASSLGRLALDTQYF.